A single sample gave rise to the 16 T cell receptor beta chains below, sequenced in a study of blood T cell repertoires in COVID-19. Sequencing was performed with immunoSEQ multiplex PCR; in TCRdb, only in-frame clones are kept and a portion is missing. In the table there are about 160,000 clones, approximately 85% of which are singletons. Sample: peripheral blood. The receptors derive from a woman between 55 and 75 years old with COVID-19, enrolled during active disease.

The V call is TRBV6-6, the J call TRBJ2-1; the D gene is possibly TRBD1 (5 bases). The CDR3 sequence is 19 residues long. V was shortened by 8 bases and J by 2 bases, with 28 bases between the two germline ends. Germline V lookup: CDR1 MNHNY, CDR2 SVGAGI (reference sequence). CDR3 DNA sequence: TGTGCCAGCCGTCACCCCAGCACTCCCGCCCCAGGGCCCTACAATGAGCAGTTCTTC. Amino acid sequence: CASRHPSTPAPGPYNEQFF.

This clone was seen only once. The V and J genes are TRBV15 and TRBJ2-2; maybe TRBD2 (5 bases). The CDR3 covers 14 residues. CDR1 is LNHNV and CDR2 is YYDKDF in the germline V gene (reference sequence). V was clipped by 1 base and J by 2 bases, with 5 bases between them. The CDR3 protein is CATSRGTNTGELFF. In nucleotides, the CDR3 is TGTGCCACCAGCAGAGGGACTAACACCGGGGAGCTGTTTTTT.

This chain uses TRBV5-5 with TRBJ1-2; no definite D call. Trimming shortened V by 1 base and J by 5 bases, and 12 bases separated the two germline ends. The CDR3 runs 14 residues. Germline CDR1 and CDR2: SGHKS and YYEKEE (reference sequence). The CDR3 loop reads CASSLPPEVYGYTF. The DNA of the CDR3 is TGTGCCAGCAGCTTGCCACCAGAGGTATATGGCTACACCTTC.

V and J are TRBV6-5 and TRBJ2-3; TRBD1 agrees at 7 bases. CDR1 is MNHEY and CDR2 is SVGAGI in the germline V gene. The CDR3 is made up of 15 amino acids. V trimming: 6 bases; J trimming: 2 bases; junction bases outside the gene matches: 8. The CDR3 bases are TGTGCCAGCAGCCCGACAGGGTGGTTCACAGATACGCAGTATTTT. It codes for CASSPTGWFTDTQYF.

The sample holds one count of this clone. This chain connects TRBV15 to TRBJ2-7; 7 bases agree with TRBD1. The length of the CDR3 is 15 residues. V dropped 1 base and J dropped 0; count of bases not matched to a gene: 3. In germline, CDR1 is LNHNV, CDR2 YYDKDF (reference sequence). CDR3 in amino acids: CATSRATGHSYEQYV. The CDR3 region has the DNA TGTGCCACCAGCAGAGCGACAGGGCACTCCTACGAGCAGTACGTC.

The chain links TRBV4-3 to TRBJ2-7; 10 positions match TRBD2. J was trimmed by 0 bases and V by 0 bases; bases with no gene match: 2. The germline V gene has CDR1 LGHNA and CDR2 YSLEER. The CDR3 runs to 16 residues. The CDR3 DNA is TGCGCCAGCAGCCAAGAAGCTAGCGGGAGCTCCTACGAGCAGTACTTC. Its translation is CASSQEASGSSYEQYF.

The V and J genes are TRBV30 and TRBJ2-7; TRBD1 matches 7 bases. The CDR3 loop spans 14 amino acids. Germline V gives CDR1 GTSNPN, CDR2 SVGIG (reference sequence). Trimming at V came to 4 bases and at J to 3 bases, leaving 9 bases not matched to a gene. CDR3 sequence: CAWNRGPLVYEQYF. The DNA for the CDR3 is TGTGCCTGGAACAGGGGCCCCCTTGTCTACGAGCAGTACTTC.

V gene TRBV18 combines with J gene TRBJ2-1, with 11 nucleotides matching TRBD1. The germline V gene has CDR1 KGHSH and CDR2 LQKENI. The CDR3 has 17 amino acids. Unmatched junction bases numbered 10, after V lost 3 bases and J lost 6 bases. As DNA, the CDR3 is TGTGCCAGCTCACCGGACAGGGGGCGCGGGGGACGCAATGAGCAGTTCTTC. It encodes CASSPDRGRGGRNEQFF.

This clone was recorded once. The chain employs TRBV7-9 and TRBJ2-7; 9 bases are a match to TRBD1. Unmatched junction bases numbered 8, after V lost 1 base and J lost 4 bases. Per the germline V gene, CDR1 is SEHNR and CDR2 is FQNEAQ (reference sequence). The CDR3 is 16 amino acids. CDR3 sequence (DNA): TGTGCCAGCAGCTTAGATGCGGGACAGGGACATTACGAGCAGTACTTC. Amino acids: CASSLDAGQGHYEQYF.

The rearrangement joins TRBV6-5 to TRBJ1-4, with D unclear. From germline, CDR1 is MNHEY and CDR2 SVGAGI. The CDR3 length is 14 residues. Trimming shortened V by 6 bases and J by 3 bases, and 11 bases separated the two germline ends. The CDR3 bases are TGTGCCAGCAGACTCCGGTTGGCTAATGAAAAACTGTTTTTT. This encodes CASRLRLANEKLFF.

The V call is TRBV21-1, the J call TRBJ2-7; the table's D call, TRBD2, was not checked against the DNA. TRBV21-1 is tagged as a pseudogene. The length of the CDR3 is 12 residues. The CDR3 nucleotides are TGTGCCAGCAGCAAACCCGGGGACGAGCAGTACGTC. Amino acids: CASSKPGDEQYV.

The gene calls are TRBV5-6 and TRBJ1-4; 7 bases are a match to TRBD1. With 2 bases clipped from V and 4 bases from J, the junction kept 2 bases outside the gene matches. The CDR3 contains 14 residues. Germline lookup yields CDR1 SGHDT and CDR2 YYEEEE. The CDR3 here is CASSFGTVNEKLFF. The CDR3 DNA reads TGTGCCAGCAGCTTCGGGACAGTTAATGAAAAACTGTTTTTT.

The chain uses TRBV11-3 and TRBJ2-1; TRBD2 agrees at 11 bases. This CDR3 contains 16 residues. The germline V gene encodes CDR1 SGHNT and CDR2 YENEEA. V lost 4 bases, J lost 7 bases, and 9 bases stayed unmatched. In DNA, the CDR3 is TGTGCCAGCAGCTCCCGACTAGCGGGGACCGCTAATGAGCAGTTCTTC. It is translated as CASSSRLAGTANEQFF. The full variable domain, with the rest looked up from reference TRBV11-3 and TRBJ2-1, is EAGVVQSPRYKIIEKKQPVAFWCNPISGHNTLYWYLQNLGQGPELLIRYENEEAVDDSQLPKDRFSAERLKGVDSTLKIQPAELGDSAVYLCASSSRLAGTANEQFFGPGTRLTVL.

This sequence joins TRBV29-1 and TRBJ2-7; 9 nucleotides match TRBD1. The CDR3 extends over 15 amino acids. Germline CDR1 is SQVTM and CDR2 is ANQGSEA. With V trimmed by 2 bases and J by 3 bases, 8 bases remained unmatched. CDR3 in amino acids: CSVESAQGADYEQYF. The DNA for the CDR3 is TGCAGCGTTGAATCGGCACAGGGGGCGGACTACGAGCAGTACTTC.

V usage is TRBV11-2 and J usage is TRBJ2-3; 10 positions match TRBD2. The CDR3 runs to 18 residues. V shed 3 bases and J 0 bases; nucleotides not matched to a gene: 9. Germline V gene data show CDR1 as SGHAT and CDR2 as FQNNGV. CDR3 coding DNA: TGTGCCAGCAGCTTCGGGCTAGCGGGGGCATCTAGCACAGATACGCAGTATTTT. Encoded protein: CASSFGLAGASSTDTQYF.

This clone was observed a handful of times. The chain has TRBV15 and TRBJ1-5, with a tentative D call TRBD1 (6 bases). The CDR3 covers 17 residues. Per germline, CDR1 LNHNV and CDR2 YYDKDF (reference sequence). Trimming cost V 0 bases and J 3 bases, with 15 bases left between them. DNA for the CDR3: TGTGCCACCAGCAGAGATCTGTGGGACAACCACAATCAGCCCCAGCATTTT. This gives the protein CATSRDLWDNHNQPQHF.